This entry concerns a single TCR beta chain. Its antigen remains unknown. Here immunoSEQ multiplex PCR was the method, and the copy in TCRdb shows in-frame clones only, minus some. The table records about 81,000 clones, approximately 90% of them present only once. Trimming removed 7 bases from V and 9 bases from J, with 14 bases in between. The CDR3 has 12 residues. Germline assignment: CDR1 SGHRS and CDR2 YFSETQ. The record originates from a study of T cell responses to AZD1222 COVID-19 vaccine. Study-wide results and caveats: Along spike, vaccine-associated CD4 TCRs were found throughout, with dominance at 160-218 and 743-854. Nearly half of unique spike-specific TCRs reportedly avoided B.1.351 and B.1.1.7 mutated regions. Seropositive status at baseline applied to only 6 or 7 AZD1222 recipients.

The rearrangement joins TRBV5-1 to TRBJ2-1, with a tentative D call TRBD1 (5 bases). The sample here was peripheral blood, taken 28 days after the second AZD1222 dose. The source is an adult who received the AZD1222 COVID-19 vaccine. Here the CDR3 DNA reads TGCGCCAGCTCCCCTCAGGGAAGTGAGCAGTTCTTC. It specifies CASSPQGSEQFF. Full variable domain (remainder filled in from reference TRBV5-1 and TRBJ2-1): KAGVTQTPRYLIKTRGQQVTLSCSPISGHRSVSWYQQTPGQGLQFLFEYFSETQRNKGNFPGRFSGRQFSNSRSEMNVSTLELGDSALYLCASSPQGSEQFFGPGTRLTVL.